This T cell receptor beta chain was captured by sequencing in a study of blood T cell repertoires in COVID-19. For the study at large: Italy, Spain and the United States were the sources of the convalescent and acute COVID-19 samples. PBMCs, B-cell-depleted T cells, or T cells provided the cDNA or gDNA that made up the material.

Trimming stripped 3 bases from V and 6 bases from J, with 13 bases between. This CDR3 spans 14 amino acids. Germline CDR1 SGHRS, CDR2 YFSETQ. In the original workflow: Estimates of nucleated cell counts were drawn from the amplification of reference gene primers. Assay: immunoSEQ multiplex PCR; the TCRdb copy retains only in-frame clones and omits some. For V, J and clone size, that table is used; D and trimming come from the DNA. The table records roughly 100,000 clones, 85% to 90% of them present only once. Sequencing input: peripheral blood. The J gene is TRBJ2-1, the V gene TRBV5-1; maybe TRBD1 (8 bases). The clonotype comes from a woman of 80 years or more with acute or convalescent COVID-19. DNA of the CDR3: TGCGCCAGCAGCTCGGACAGGGAGGGCAATGAGCAGTTCTTC. This encodes CASSSDREGNEQFF.